The entry below gives a single TCR beta chain sequence along with its context. Its antigen remains unknown. 60 Vbeta and 13 Jbeta primers were used in PCR. The method was immunoSEQ multiplex PCR; TCRdb's version includes in-frame clones alone and lacks a portion of them. Among approximately 160,000 clones listed, 75% to 85% were seen once. These donors, healthy bone marrow donors, were studied. The sample originates from a study of cytomegalovirus exposure and HLA in healthy donors. Between the trimmed V and J ends, which lost 2 bases and 5 bases, there was a span of 13 bases. Germline lookup yields CDR1 MNHEY and CDR2 SVGAGI. The CDR3 loop spans 14 amino acids. Study-level findings and limits: Researchers catalogued approximately 160 TCR beta chains as cytomegalovirus-associated. Later analysis found that TCR beta chains associated with HLA were more clonally expanded than other, equally common chains. Only CMV serostatus was available as immune exposure information.

This sequence was found in a man aged 30 to 39 in good health and CMV-seropositive. V gene TRBV6-5 combines with J gene TRBJ2-7; TRBD2 is a possible D gene (5 bases). Sequenced material: PBMCs. In DNA, the CDR3 is TGTGCCAGCAGTTACGGGGAGTCAACCGACGAGCAGTACTTC. Encoded protein: CASSYGESTDEQYF.